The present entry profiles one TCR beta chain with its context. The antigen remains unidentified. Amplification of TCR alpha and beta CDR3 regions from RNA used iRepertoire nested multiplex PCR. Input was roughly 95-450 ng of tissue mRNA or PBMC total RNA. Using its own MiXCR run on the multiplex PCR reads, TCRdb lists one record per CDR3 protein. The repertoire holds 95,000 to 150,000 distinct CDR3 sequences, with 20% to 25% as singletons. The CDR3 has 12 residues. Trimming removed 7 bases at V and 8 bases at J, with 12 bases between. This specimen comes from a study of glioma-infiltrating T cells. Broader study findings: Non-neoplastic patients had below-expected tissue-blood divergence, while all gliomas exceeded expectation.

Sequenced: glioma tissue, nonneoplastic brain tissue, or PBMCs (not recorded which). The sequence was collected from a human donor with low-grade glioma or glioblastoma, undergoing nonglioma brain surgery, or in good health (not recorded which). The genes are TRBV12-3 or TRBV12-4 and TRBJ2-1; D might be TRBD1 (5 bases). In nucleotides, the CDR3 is TGTGCCAGCACCCGGAAAGGGGATGAGCAGTTCTTC. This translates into CASTRKGDEQFF.